These 14 T cell receptor beta chains were all obtained from the same sample, sequenced in a study of T-cell memory formation after mild COVID-19. TCRdb re-called the 5' RACE reads through MiXCR, storing one row per CDR3 protein. There are 350,000 to 450,000 distinct CDR3 sequences in the sample; 20% occur only once, and 7.5% to 9.5% lies in the top ten. Specimen: PBMCs or a T cell subset sorted from them (not recorded which). All receptors come from an adult woman who had mild COVID-19 (a few samples of this study predate the infection). Cell type and time point are not known.

This clonotype was counted between two and nine times. This chain links TRBV24-1 with TRBJ2-7; either TRBD1 or TRBD2 may supply D (5 bases each). Trimming took off 3 bases at V and 2 bases at J, with 16 bases between the two ends. The CDR3 has 16 residues. CDR1 is KGHDR, CDR2 SFDVKD, per germline. CDR3 sequence: CATSDTGTLSPYEQYF. CDR3 nucleotide sequence: TGTGCCACCAGTGATACCGGGACCCTCAGCCCCTACGAGCAGTACTTC.

The chain joins TRBV7-3 to TRBJ1-1, with TRBD1 matching 7 bases. Germline CDR1 is SGHTA and CDR2 is FQGTGA. CDR3 length: 16 amino acids. Losses at the gene ends were 5 bases for V and 0 bases for J; bases not matched to a gene: 9. Here the CDR3 reads CASSLTTGQMNTEAFF. CDR3 in DNA: TGTGCCAGCAGCCTTACAACGGGACAGATGAACACTGAAGCTTTCTTT.

The chain recombines TRBV29-1 with TRBJ2-1; D possibly corresponds to TRBD2 (6 bases). CDR3 size: 16 residues. V was pared by 4 bases and J by 3 bases, with 19 bases between. Germline values: CDR1 SQVTM, CDR2 ANQGSEA. Here the CDR3 DNA reads TGCAGCGTTGGGGGGATGGGTGCGGGGTACTACAATGAGCAGTTCTTC. Amino acid sequence: CSVGGMGAGYYNEQFF.

The V and J genes are TRBV12-3 or TRBV12-4 and TRBJ1-2; maybe TRBD1 (5 bases). This CDR3 has 14 amino acids. Trimming removed 5 bases at V and 4 bases at J, with 14 bases between. The CDR3 DNA follows: TGTGCCAGCAGTCACATCGCGGGGGGCTATGGCTACACCTTC. It specifies CASSHIAGGYGYTF.

This clonotype was observed many times. The V call is TRBV27, the J call TRBJ2-1, with 9 bases identical to TRBD1. V lost 7 bases to trimming and J lost 1 base; unmatched junction nucleotides: 8. Germline loops: CDR1 MNHEY, CDR2 SMNVEV (reference sequence). This CDR3 has 16 amino acids. The CDR3 nucleotides read TGTGCCAGCACCGAAACAGGGGGCAGATCCTACAATGAGCAGTTCTTC. This encodes CASTETGGRSYNEQFF.

This clonotype was picked up many times. The rearrangement links TRBV21-1 to TRBJ2-7; the table's TRBD2 call for D was not verified on the DNA. TRBV21-1 is shown as a pseudogene. The CDR3 sequence is 12 residues long. The DNA of the CDR3 is TGTGCCAGCTGCCGGGCCGCCTACGAGCAGTACTTC. Amino acids: CASCRAAYEQYF.

This clonotype has more than one count but fewer than ten. The chain couples TRBV6-2 or TRBV6-3 to TRBJ2-7, with D possibly matching TRBD2 (6 bases). V gave up 4 bases and J gave up 0 bases, with 10 bases separating them. In germline, CDR1 is MNHEY, CDR2 SVGEGT. This CDR3 region has 14 residues. The CDR3 sequence: CASSFGTPSYEQYF. CDR3 nucleotide sequence: TGTGCCAGCAGTTTCGGGACTCCCTCCTACGAGCAGTACTTC.

The sample holds a few counts of this clonotype. The chain couples TRBV9 to TRBJ1-6; 8 bases line up with TRBD1. The CDR3 is 16 residues long. V lost 4 bases, J lost 5 bases, and 8 bases stayed unmatched. CDR1 SGDLS and CDR2 YYNGEE come from the germline V gene. The CDR3 spells CASSPRTGSNNSPLHF. The CDR3 DNA sequence: TGTGCCAGCAGCCCAAGGACAGGGAGCAATAATTCACCCCTCCACTTT.

In its sample, this clonotype was seen a few times. The chain joins TRBV7-3 to TRBJ2-2; TRBD2 matches at 9 bases. Germline values: CDR1 SGHTA, CDR2 FQGTGA. V was clipped by 5 bases and J by 1 base; unmatched bases: 2. The CDR3 spans 15 residues. Written as DNA, the CDR3 is TGTGCCAGCAGCCTAGCGGGGATGAACACCGGGGAGCTGTTTTTT. Its translation is CASSLAGMNTGELFF.

This clonotype appeared a few times. V usage is TRBV29-1 and J usage is TRBJ1-1; D unresolved. The CDR3 totals 11 residues. The germline V and J ends were trimmed by 1 base and 9 bases, with 9 bases remaining between them. Germline CDR1 SQVTM, CDR2 ANQGSEA. The CDR3 DNA sequence: TGCAGCGTTGAAGGGAGAGGGAAAGCTTTCTTT. Its translation: CSVEGRGKAFF.

The V gene is TRBV7-9, the J gene TRBJ1-2; 10 nucleotides agree with TRBD1. The germline CDR1 and CDR2 sequences are SEHNR and FQNEAQ (reference sequence). CDR3 length equals 15 residues. The V segment lost 4 bases and the J segment 4 bases; nucleotides outside the gene matches: 6. CDR3 nucleotide sequence: TGTGCCAGCAGCTCATCAGGACAGGGGGGCTATGGCTACACCTTC. Its protein product is CASSSSGQGGYGYTF.

As regards this clonotype: A junction end diverges from the germline sequence, so it may reflect a read error. The chain links TRBV2 to TRBJ2-3, with TRBD1 matching over 9 bases. This CDR3 has 16 amino acids. Germline V lookup: CDR1 SNHLY, CDR2 FYNNEI. The CDR3 nucleotides are TGTGCCGGCAGTGAAGCGAGGGACAGGGTTACAGATACGCAGTATTTT. Protein sequence: CAGSEARDRVTDTQYF.

This clonotype showed up many times. J is TRBJ2-3 and V is TRBV25-1; 10 bases agree with TRBD2. With 2 bases clipped from V and 2 bases from J, the junction kept 1 base outside the gene matches. CDR1 MGHDK and CDR2 SYGVNS come from the germline V gene. This CDR3 spans 15 amino acids. This CDR3 reads CASSELAGATDTQYF. CDR3 coding DNA: TGTGCCAGCAGTGAACTAGCGGGAGCCACAGATACGCAGTATTTT.

V is TRBV18 and J is TRBJ2-3, with D unclear. The V end was cut by 5 bases, the J end by 0 bases, with 3 bases between. Germline CDR1 KGHSH, CDR2 LQKENI. The CDR3 has 12 residues. The DNA of the CDR3 is TGTGCCAGCTCAGATAGCACAGATACGCAGTATTTT. It yields the protein CASSDSTDTQYF.